This TCR beta chain stems from a study of blood T cell repertoires in COVID-19. The overall study: The United States, Italy and Spain were the sources of the acute and convalescent COVID-19 samples. The analysed material was cDNA or gDNA that came from T cells, B-cell-depleted T cells, or PBMCs.

Trimming removed 5 bases from V and 0 bases from J, with 9 bases in between. This CDR3 comprises 14 residues. Germline loops: CDR1 SGHTA, CDR2 FQGNSA. Produced via immunoSEQ multiplex PCR; TCRdb's table is partial and in-frame only. The profile shows approximately 140,000 clones, approximately 84% of them singletons. The source material was peripheral blood. The receptor's source is a woman older than 75 with acute or convalescent COVID-19. This sequence joins TRBV7-2 and TRBJ2-3; D possibly corresponds to TRBD1 (6 bases). The CDR3 sequence is CASSRDTSTDTQYF. Written as DNA, the CDR3 is TGTGCCAGCAGCAGGGACACTAGCACAGATACGCAGTATTTT.